These 10 T cell receptor beta chains share one sample of origin, sequenced in a study of technical replicates of blood from four donors. Generated by immunoSEQ multiplex PCR, the TCRdb table keeps only in-frame clones and is missing some. The sample consists of 85,000 to 100,000 clones, 95% of them appearing once. Material for sequencing was T cells isolated from PBMCs. The receptors here all came from a human donor in good health.

J is TRBJ1-5 and V is TRBV4-1, with D hard to call. The CDR3 covers 15 residues. CDR1 and CDR2 from the germline V gene are MGHRA and YSYEKL. V dropped 1 base and J dropped 4 bases, with 11 bases sitting between them. The CDR3 protein is CASSQAAGVNQPQHF. The CDR3 nucleotides read TGCGCCAGCAGCCAAGCAGCCGGGGTAAATCAGCCCCAGCATTTT.

The CDR3 bases are TGTGCCAGCAGCTCCCACTGGGCGGGTGTCGTAGGAGAGCAGTACTTC. It specifies CASSSHWAGVVGEQYF. This chain connects TRBV11-2 to TRBJ2-7, with TRBD2 as a possible D gene (5 bases). V dropped 4 bases and J dropped 7 bases, with 23 bases sitting between them. Per the germline V gene, CDR1 is SGHAT and CDR2 is FQNNGV. The length of the CDR3 is 16 residues.

This clone was observed a handful of times. This chain uses TRBV10-3 with TRBJ2-7, with TRBD1 identical over 8 bases. Trimming took 6 bases from V and 0 from J; bases not matched to a gene: 7. Germline values: CDR1 ENHRY, CDR2 SYGVKD. The CDR3 totals 15 residues. Here the CDR3 DNA reads TGTGCCATCAGCCAGGGGGCTGCCTCCTCCTACGAGCAGTACTTC. Its protein is CAISQGAASSYEQYF.

The J gene is TRBJ1-4, the V gene TRBV4-1, with D possibly TRBD1 on 5 matching bases. Trimming removed 0 bases from V and 5 bases from J, with 16 bases in between. The CDR3 runs 17 residues. Germline loops: CDR1 MGHRA, CDR2 YSYEKL. Here the CDR3 reads CASSQDPVSQGNEKLFF. For the CDR3, the DNA is TGCGCCAGCAGCCAAGATCCGGTATCGCAGGGCAATGAAAAACTGTTTTTT.

This clone was picked up one time. This rearrangement joins TRBV28 to TRBJ1-2, with 7 bases fitting TRBD1. The CDR3 length is 14 residues. With 1 base clipped from V and 8 bases from J, the junction kept 7 bases outside the gene matches. CDR1 and CDR2 from the germline V gene are MDHEN and SYDVKM. This chain's CDR3 is CASSLFDRVGGYTF. CDR3 nucleotide sequence: TGTGCCAGCAGTTTATTCGACAGGGTCGGGGGCTACACCTTC.

The rearrangement joins TRBV5-1 to TRBJ2-5; D ambiguous. Germline loops: CDR1 SGHRS, CDR2 YFSETQ. Trimming pared 0 bases from V and 5 bases from J, leaving 5 bases between. The CDR3 sequence is 12 residues long. CDR3 loop: CASSLARETQYF. CDR3 bases: TGCGCCAGCAGCTTGGCCCGGGAGACCCAGTACTTC.

This chain connects TRBV6-1 to TRBJ1-4; TRBD1 agrees at 10 bases. The CDR3 totals 18 residues. Germline V CDR1 and CDR2: MNHNS, SASEGT. V shed 2 bases, J shed 0 bases, and the junction held 6 bases outside the gene matches. The CDR3: CASSEFGTGAATNEKLFF. In DNA form, the CDR3 reads TGTGCCAGCAGTGAATTCGGGACAGGGGCAGCAACTAATGAAAAACTGTTTTTT.

A single count supports this clone. The chain is built from TRBV6-5 and TRBJ1-4, with D perhaps TRBD1 (5 bases). The CDR3 has 14 amino acids. V was trimmed by 8 bases and J by 0 bases, leaving 10 bases between them. CDR1 and CDR2 from the germline V gene are MNHEY and SVGAGI. CDR3 in DNA: TGTGCCAGCCGGGACTGGGCAACTAATGAAAAACTGTTTTTT. Its translation is CASRDWATNEKLFF.

CDR3 sequence reads: CASSVGRVRGELFF. The CDR3 DNA reads as TGTGCCAGCAGCGTAGGGCGGGTGAGGGGGGAGCTGTTTTTT. The rearrangement uses TRBV9 and TRBJ2-2; D may be TRBD2 (5 bases). V was trimmed by 0 bases and J by 8 bases, leaving 11 bases between them. The germline V gene has CDR1 SGDLS and CDR2 YYNGEE. This CDR3 contains 14 residues.

V is TRBV12-5 and J is TRBJ2-5; no definite D call. This CDR3 is built from 13 residues. Between the trimmed V and J ends, which lost 7 bases and 7 bases, there was a span of 16 bases. Germline CDR1 is LGHNT and CDR2 is FRNRAP. The CDR3 DNA is TGTGCTAGTGCCCCGTTACTACCGGGGACCCAGTACTTC. The encoded protein is CASAPLLPGTQYF.